Shown below are 19 T cell receptor beta chains from a single sample sequenced in a study of Graves' ophthalmopathy and Graves' hyperthyroidism. Amplified material comprised TCR beta CDR3 regions derived from RNA transcripts. In the first round, RT-PCR was carried out with HTBI primers, and a multiplex PCR formed the second round. Via MiXCR, TCRdb re-called the multiplex PCR reads, giving one row per CDR3 protein. The sample yields hundreds of thousands of distinct CDR3 sequences, 20% to 25% seen once. The sequenced sample was peripheral blood. The receptors derive from a woman aged 18-29 years with stable Graves' hyperthyroidism. Some clones in this sample may be carry-over from other donors' samples.

This clonotype appeared many times. V and J are TRBV6-5 and TRBJ2-3; D gene unclear. Germline V gene data show CDR1 as MNHEY and CDR2 as SVGAGI. This CDR3 region has 14 residues. The germline V and J ends were trimmed by 0 bases and 0 bases, with 4 bases remaining between them. CDR3 region: CASSYSKSTDTQYF. The CDR3 coding sequence is TGTGCCAGCAGTTACTCGAAGAGCACAGATACGCAGTATTTT.

The rearrangement uses TRBV12-3 or TRBV12-4 and TRBJ2-2; unclear D gene. The CDR3 extends over 16 amino acids. Trimming removed 6 bases from V and 1 base from J, with 15 bases in between. The CDR3 DNA follows: TGTGCCAGCAGCATCCCTACAAGGGTGAACACCGGGGAGCTGTTTTTT. It specifies CASSIPTRVNTGELFF.

This clonotype was counted ten times or more. The chain joins TRBV30 to TRBJ1-3; D uncertain. Trimming took 2 bases from V and 4 from J, leaving 18 bases between them. The CDR3 is 16 residues long. The germline gives CDR1 GTSNPN, CDR2 SVGIG (reference sequence). The CDR3 nucleotides read TGTGCCTGGAGTCCCCCTGAGAAGGTGTCAGGAAACACCATATATTTT. The encoded protein is CAWSPPEKVSGNTIYF.

The V and J genes are TRBV30 and TRBJ1-1; tentative D call: TRBD1 (5 bases). V was cut by 3 bases and J by 3 bases, with 11 bases left in between. CDR1 GTSNPN and CDR2 SVGIG come from the germline V gene (reference sequence). CDR3 length: 13 amino acids. The CDR3 spells CAWSDLGDTEAFF. In nucleotides, the CDR3 is TGTGCCTGGAGCGACTTGGGGGACACTGAAGCTTTCTTT.

In its sample, this clonotype was seen many times. The gene calls are TRBV28 and TRBJ1-1, with D tentatively TRBD1 (5 bases). Germline values: CDR1 MDHEN, CDR2 SYDVKM. The CDR3 has 16 amino acids. V gave up 1 base and J gave up 3 bases, with 15 bases separating them. This CDR3 is CASSLSSLGVDTEAFF. The CDR3 DNA sequence: TGTGCCAGCAGTTTATCTTCTTTGGGGGTAGACACTGAAGCTTTCTTT.

This clonotype came up many times. V and J are TRBV10-3 and TRBJ2-5; TRBD2 agrees at 12 bases. The CDR3 totals 15 residues. With V trimmed by 5 bases and J by 5 bases, 6 bases remained unmatched. In germline, CDR1 is ENHRY, CDR2 SYGVKD. The CDR3 nucleotides are TGTGCCATCAGTCCTAGCGGGAGGGCCGGGGAGACCCAGTACTTC. Its protein product is CAISPSGRAGETQYF.

This clonotype showed up many times. The chain uses TRBV11-2 and TRBJ2-7; 15 positions match TRBD2. CDR1 SGHAT and CDR2 FQNNGV come from the germline V gene. Losses at the gene ends were 3 bases for V and 9 bases for J; bases not matched to a gene: 9. The CDR3 length is 16 residues. CDR3 DNA sequence: TGTGCCAGCAGCTTGGGCGGGACTAGCGGGAGGATTGTGCAGTACTTC. Its protein product is CASSLGGTSGRIVQYF.

V and J are TRBV12-3 or TRBV12-4 and TRBJ2-7; D is perhaps TRBD1 (6 bases). V gave up 5 bases and J gave up 3 bases, with 11 bases separating them. The CDR3 loop spans 13 amino acids. The CDR3 DNA is TGTGCCAGCAGTCAGACAGGTTACTACGAGCAGTACTTC. This sequence encodes CASSQTGYYEQYF.

This clonotype was seen ten or more times. The chain links TRBV7-8 to TRBJ2-5; 7 bases agree with TRBD2. CDR1 SGHVS and CDR2 FQNEAQ come from the germline V gene. The CDR3 covers 15 residues. Trimming removed 0 bases from V and 2 bases from J; junction bases left unmatched: 3. CDR3 loop: CASSLAGGRQETQYF. In DNA, the CDR3 is TGTGCCAGCAGCTTAGCGGGAGGGAGGCAAGAGACCCAGTACTTC.

There are many counts of this clonotype. The chain employs TRBV6-4 and TRBJ2-2; D is unresolved. The CDR3 has 14 amino acids. Per germline, CDR1 MRHNA and CDR2 SNTAGT. V dropped 10 bases and J dropped 0 bases, with 12 bases sitting between them. The DNA of the CDR3 is TGTGCCACCTCAATTTCTACGAACACCGGGGAGCTGTTTTTT. It specifies CATSISTNTGELFF.

V usage is TRBV6-2 or TRBV6-3 and J usage is TRBJ1-1; 10 nucleotides align to TRBD1. CDR1 and CDR2 from the germline V gene are MNHEY and SVGEGT. CDR3 size: 14 residues. The J segment lost 7 bases and the V segment lost 4 bases, leaving 6 bases of the junction unmatched. The CDR3 coding sequence is TGTGCCAGCAGTTCGGGACAGGGGATTGGTGAAGCTTTCTTT. This encodes CASSSGQGIGEAFF.

The chain employs TRBV7-9 and TRBJ2-5; D gene uncertain. The germline V gene has CDR1 SEHNR and CDR2 FQNEAQ (reference sequence). V gave up 4 bases and J gave up 4 bases, with 19 bases separating them. The CDR3 consists of 16 residues. Written as DNA, the CDR3 is TGTGCCAGCAGCTCTCCCCAGGACCTTATCCGAGAGACCCAGTACTTC. Translated: CASSSPQDLIRETQYF.

A note on this clonotype: At one end, the junction sequence differs from germline, possibly due to a read error. V usage is TRBV7-8 and J usage is TRBJ2-7, with unresolved D. The germline V gene has CDR1 SGHVS and CDR2 FQNEAQ. The CDR3 totals 15 residues. DNA of the CDR3: TGTGCCACCCAAAAGGAACCTATCGATAATTACGATCAGTACTTC. It encodes CATQKEPIDNYDQYF.

This clonotype was seen many times. The chain recombines TRBV9 with TRBJ2-5; no clear D. V lost 0 bases to trimming and J lost 5 bases, with 5 bases between them. Germline CDR1 reads SGDLS; CDR2 reads YYNGEE. The CDR3 extends over 12 amino acids. CDR3 amino acids: CASSVDEETQYF. CDR3 nucleotides: TGTGCCAGCAGCGTAGATGAGGAGACCCAGTACTTC.

The V and J genes are TRBV12-3 or TRBV12-4 and TRBJ1-2; 9 bases agree with TRBD1. The CDR3 runs to 17 residues. The ends lost 5 bases at V and 4 bases at J; junction bases unmatched: 14. The DNA of the CDR3 is TGTGCCAGCAGTCCGGGACAGGGATTGGTCCGGGCCTATGGCTACACCTTC. Its protein product is CASSPGQGLVRAYGYTF.

The chain uses TRBV28 and TRBJ2-5, with 8 nucleotides matching TRBD1. After removal of 6 bases from V and 5 bases from J, the junction contained 8 bases not matched to a gene. Germline assignment: CDR1 MDHEN and CDR2 SYDVKM. The CDR3 runs to 14 residues. The DNA for the CDR3 is TGTGCCAGCAGCCGGACAGGGTGGATGGAGACCCAGTACTTC. This gives the protein CASSRTGWMETQYF.

This clonotype has ten or more counts. This sequence joins TRBV6-5 and TRBJ2-5; 7 nucleotides agree with TRBD2. V was clipped by 5 bases and J by 3 bases; unmatched bases: 6. The CDR3 is 14 residues long. Germline V gene lookup returns CDR1 MNHEY and CDR2 SVGAGI. CDR3 nucleotides: TGTGCCAGCAGTATCCTTGCGGGGGAAGAGACCCAGTACTTC. It specifies CASSILAGEETQYF.

This clonotype was seen ten or more times. The CDR3 reads CASSFGVGSEQYF. The CDR3 bases are TGTGCCAGCAGTTTTGGGGTGGGGAGCGAGCAGTACTTC. The chain has TRBV12-3 or TRBV12-4 and TRBJ2-7; weak D call: TRBD2 (5 bases). This CDR3 spans 13 amino acids. V gave up 3 bases and J gave up 6 bases, with 12 bases separating them.

The chain combines TRBV20-1 with TRBJ2-7, with D perhaps TRBD2 (5 bases). The germline V gene has CDR1 DFQATT and CDR2 SNEGSKA (reference sequence). With 0 bases removed from V and 4 bases from J, the gap between germline ends came to 19 bases. This CDR3 region has 16 residues. The CDR3, as DNA: TGCAGTGCTAGAGATAGATTAACCGGGGTTGTTTACGAGCAGTACTTC. Translated, it gives CSARDRLTGVVYEQYF.